The clone carrying this T cell receptor (beta chain) was recorded at least ten times. Its antigen is unidentified. This beta chain lies outside the target of a library built for alpha chains; its clone size means little. Individual TCR cDNA molecules each bore their own unique molecular identifier. TCRdb reprocessed the 5' RACE reads via MiXCR and lists one record per CDR3 protein. This repertoire shows roughly 8,000 distinct CDR3 sequences, roughly 8.6% found once; its top ten account for 40% to 50%. This sample was included in a study of spatial heterogeneity in lung cancer. General observations from the study: Follow-up blood showed ubiquitous expanded tumor TCRs less than blood at resection did.

Time point indicated: sample taken at primary tumor resection. Whole RNA obtained from tumor, nontumor lung or frozen PBMC underwent sequencing without sorting. Germline assignment: CDR1 LGHDT and CDR2 YNNKEL (reference sequence). This CDR3 has 12 residues. V lost 2 bases and J lost 3, with 2 bases in between. Sequenced here: PBMCs, sampled at surgery. This sequence was found in a male donor with early-stage non-small cell lung cancer. The chain carries TRBV3-1 and TRBJ2-1; D remains ambiguous. The CDR3 region has the DNA TGTGCCAGCAGCCAAATCTACAATGAGCAGTTCTTC. It translates to CASSQIYNEQFF.